The sample holds many counts of the clone carrying this T cell receptor (beta chain). What it binds is not known. Genomic DNA was subjected to two-round multiplex PCR for amplification of TCR beta CDR3. Gene-specific TRBV and TRBJ primers were used in PCR round one. One entry per CDR3 protein, called by TCRdb with MiXCR from the multiplex PCR reads. This table holds some 14,000 distinct CDR3 sequences, over 25% found once. V lost 3 bases, J lost 3 bases, and 8 bases lay in between. The CDR3 is 13 residues long. This specimen comes from a study of prognosis after radiotherapy for stage I lung cancer. Study background: More than eleven cases involved newly diagnosed primary stage I lung tumors, and roughly 5 involved oligometastatic NSCLC subsequent to surgical resection of the primary tumor. Findings and limits, study-wide: Stereotactic body radiation therapy was followed by fewer unique TCR clones, median about 9,200 versus 6,500.

The clonotype originates from a donor aged 50 or older with non-small cell lung cancer. The source was PBMCs, collected before or after stereotactic body radiation therapy (not recorded which). The chain is built from TRBV12-3 or TRBV12-4 and TRBJ1-1; D unclear. The CDR3 protein is CASSFYLYTEAFF. In DNA, the CDR3 is TGTGCCAGCAGTTTTTACTTGTACACTGAAGCTTTCTTT.